This T cell receptor (beta chain) was profiled in a study of identical twins. Regarding this clonotype: The antigen is not known.

The length of the CDR3 is 14 residues. The V gene's germline CDR1 is MGHRA and CDR2 YSYEKL. Trimming removed 1 base from V and 6 bases from J, with 13 bases in between. Addition of a universal primer site occurred through template switching, and cDNA carried unique molecular identifiers. TCRdb itself ran the 5' RACE reads through MiXCR, one entry per CDR3 protein. The sample records under 350,000 distinct CDR3 sequences, 7.5% to 9.5% being singletons. Points from the study as a whole: The more abundant beta clonotypes in cord blood had fewer insertions, and memory repertoires did not show this. Findings came from cross-sectional statistics, without long-term follow-up of donors. Zero-insertion analyses were open to partial confounding by invariant MAIT and iNKT cells.

These data were also reused for a study on yellow fever vaccine responses in identical twins.

J is TRBJ2-7 and V is TRBV4-1, with D uncertain. The sample consisted of CD8+ T cells sorted from blood. The source of this sequence is a woman aged 18-29 years in good health. The CDR3: CASSQVTGNGEQYF. In nucleotides, the CDR3 is TGCGCCAGCAGCCAAGTCACGGGTAATGGCGAGCAGTACTTC.